The rows below give T cell receptor beta chains drawn from one sample of a study of shared clonotypes between healthy human individuals. Libraries were prepared by immunoSEQ multiplex PCR; TCRdb keeps only in-frame clonotypes and omits some of them. The sample has some 500,000 clones, 79% seen once. The material sequenced was PBMCs. Source of these receptors: a woman in her forties in good health. Some clones in this sample may be carry-over from other donors' samples. Both conserved end residues are part of each CDR3. Each record gives: CDR3 length, D gene, J gene, V gene, clone size, CDR3 DNA, CDR3 protein. A D gene is named only where the DNA matches it firmly. Part of the rows lack a size; the others show once, few, many or a class for expanded clones.

cdr3_length: 15
d_call: TRBD1
j_call: TRBJ2-2
v_call: TRBV5-4
clone_size: .
cdr3_nt: TGTGCCAGCAGCCGAGGACAGGGGGGCACCGGGGAGCTGTTTTTT
cdr3_aa: CASSRGQGGTGELFF

cdr3_length: 14
d_call: .
j_call: TRBJ2-2
v_call: TRBV6-5
clone_size: many
cdr3_nt: TGTGCCAGCAGCCCGAAGGGGTGGTCCGGGGAGCTGTTTTTT
cdr3_aa: CASSPKGWSGELFF

cdr3_length: 17
d_call: .
j_call: TRBJ1-2
v_call: TRBV5-1
clone_size: .
cdr3_nt: TGCGCCAGCAGCAGTGGGACAAACGATCGGGTACCTTATGGCTACACCTTC
cdr3_aa: CASSSGTNDRVPYGYTF

cdr3_length: 14
d_call: .
j_call: TRBJ1-6
v_call: TRBV2
clone_size: .
cdr3_nt: TGTGCCAGCACGGGAACAGGGTTCAATTCACCCCTCCACTTT
cdr3_aa: CASTGTGFNSPLHF

cdr3_length: 13
d_call: .
j_call: TRBJ2-3
v_call: TRBV9
clone_size: few
cdr3_nt: TGTGCCAGCGGGACTTCCTACACAGATACGCAGTATTTT
cdr3_aa: CASGTSYTDTQYF

cdr3_length: 13
d_call: .
j_call: TRBJ2-2
v_call: TRBV11-3
clone_size: once
cdr3_nt: TGTGCCAGCAGCTCCCTTCAGTTCGGGGAGCTGTTTTTT
cdr3_aa: CASSSLQFGELFF

cdr3_length: 15
d_call: .
j_call: TRBJ2-1
v_call: TRBV19
clone_size: .
cdr3_nt: TGTGCCACCCGGCCGAGTGGGAGAATCCCCAATGAGCAGTTCTTC
cdr3_aa: CATRPSGRIPNEQFF

cdr3_length: 13
d_call: .
j_call: TRBJ2-7
v_call: TRBV11-2
clone_size: .
cdr3_nt: TGTGCCAGCAGCTTACGGGGAAACTACGAGCAGTACTTC
cdr3_aa: CASSLRGNYEQYF

cdr3_length: 17
d_call: TRBD2
j_call: TRBJ2-7
v_call: TRBV10-3
clone_size: .
cdr3_nt: TGTGCCATCAGTGGCGGAGCTAGCGGGAGGAGGATCTACGAGCAGTACTTC
cdr3_aa: CAISGGASGRRIYEQYF

cdr3_length: 14
d_call: .
j_call: TRBJ2-3
v_call: TRBV5-4
clone_size: .
cdr3_nt: TGTGCCAGCAGCCAGGGGCTTAGGACAGATACGCAGTATTTT
cdr3_aa: CASSQGLRTDTQYF

cdr3_length: 15
d_call: TRBD2
j_call: TRBJ2-1
v_call: TRBV5-1
clone_size: .
cdr3_nt: TGCGCCAGCAGCTTGGAACTAGCGGATGACAATGAGCAGTTCTTC
cdr3_aa: CASSLELADDNEQFF

cdr3_length: 14
d_call: TRBD2
j_call: TRBJ2-7
v_call: TRBV6-1
clone_size: once
cdr3_nt: TGTGCCAGCCAATGGGCTAGCGGGAGGTACGAGCAGTACTTC
cdr3_aa: CASQWASGRYEQYF

cdr3_length: 15
d_call: TRBD1
j_call: TRBJ2-5
v_call: TRBV28
clone_size: .
cdr3_nt: TGTGCCAGCAGTTTGATAGGGGGCCACCAAGAGACCCAGTACTTC
cdr3_aa: CASSLIGGHQETQYF